Sequencing of this T cell receptor (beta chain) was carried out in a study of PD-1 blockade in classical Hodgkin lymphoma (TCRdb year 2020). As for the study more broadly: Nivolumab dosing was 3 mg/kg intravenously every 2 weeks, continuing until either disease progression or unacceptable toxicity. The study used CyTOF and TCR beta sequencing to define a peripheral blood immune signature of response to PD-1 blockade in classical Hodgkin lymphoma.

Points on this clone: The antigen it binds to is not known. No per-base quality is available; no much larger clone lies one base away.

Genomic DNA was isolated using the Qiagen DNeasy kit from unsorted PBMCs as well as from negatively selected CD4+ and CD8+ fractions. TCR beta CDR3 regions were amplified by immunoSEQ multiplex PCR using primers annealing to V and J segments. Amplification bias was minimized using a synthetic immune receptor repertoire, and residual bias was removed computationally after sequencing. Processing in the source paper ran as follows. Custom Python scripts were used to quantify repertoire diversity as the Shannon entropy index. Unsorted, CD4+ and CD8+ repertoires were analyzed separately, except in combined analyses where CD4+ and CD8+ sequences were merged in silico. Clonal expansion was defined as at least a 2-fold frequency increase after treatment relative to C1D1, with a pseudocount of 0.5 for undetected baseline clones. Clones with 0 or 1 copy at C1D1 were classified as singleton clones, and clones with 2 or more copies were classified as non-singleton clones. By matching protein sequences in sorted samples from the same patient, clones expanded in unsorted samples were annotated as CD4+, CD8+ or unknown. Diversity changes from C1D1 to C4D1 were tested in paired samples using Wilcoxon tests. The source is immuneACCESS, and TCRdb retained only in-frame sequences with V and J called. Part of the clones is not carried over; for the studies checked, unresolved V genes explain less than half of this, and the remainder is unexplained. V and J calls and clone size are copied from that table; D and trimming were computed from the DNA. This sample has several thousand clones in its table, and more than 60% of those were observed once. The biggest ten clones account for 45% to 50% of the sample.

Study-level results and caveats: Trial patients with a complete response had baseline diversity similar to that of newly diagnosed patients, while partial responders and progressors had significantly lower diversity. Lower diversity was seen in patients whose nivolumab began less than 1 year after ASCT, and these patients were left out of later analyses so that immune reconstitution would not confound the results. Newly diagnosed patients were reported to have lower baseline TCR diversity than healthy donors, and relapsed/refractory patients were reported to have lower baseline TCR diversity still. Only a single clinical trial cohort was studied, and what caused the repertoire differences, possibly disease activity or prior therapy, remained undefined. By C4D1, a significant rise was seen in CD4+ TCR diversity but not in CD8+ TCR diversity (p=0.0027 vs p=0.16), and the rise was most apparent among complete responders (p=0.02).

CDR1 and CDR2, per the germline V gene, are SGHTA and FQGNSA. Trimming leaves V shorter by 3 bases and J shorter by 4 bases, with the junction holding 7 bases beyond the gene matches. The CDR3 goes from the cysteine to the phenylalanine over 16 residues. The kept DNA is CDR3 alone, 48 bases in frame from the first base. The sample's time point label, decoded: cycle 4 day 1 (C4D1), after more than five weeks of nivolumab. Every trial patient had relapsed following autologous stem cell transplantation, and prior brentuximab vedotin exposure was what differed among cohorts A, B and C. The trial cohort was composed of around 60 patients with relapsed/refractory classical Hodgkin lymphoma, for whom complete response, partial response or progressive disease was recorded as best overall response. Single-agent nivolumab was administered to trial patients in the multi-cohort phase II CheckMate 205 trial. An independent review committee assessed best overall response using the 2007 International Working Group response criteria. Trial PBMCs were collected just before the start of nivolumab (C1D1) and during therapy at cycle 2 day 1 and cycle 4 day 1. Peripheral blood was collected in 8 mL Vacutainer Cell Preparation Tubes, from which PBMCs were isolated by centrifugation and then cryopreserved.

The material was peripheral blood mononuclear cells (PBMCs), obtained before the fourth cycle of nivolumab. The rearrangement joined TRBV7-2 to TRBJ1-4; 8 bases in the middle match TRBD1. The sequence was collected from a human donor with classical Hodgkin lymphoma. The bases read TGTGCCAGCAGCTTGACCGGACAGGGCATTAATGAAAAACTGTTTTTT. The translation is CASSLTGQGINEKLFF.